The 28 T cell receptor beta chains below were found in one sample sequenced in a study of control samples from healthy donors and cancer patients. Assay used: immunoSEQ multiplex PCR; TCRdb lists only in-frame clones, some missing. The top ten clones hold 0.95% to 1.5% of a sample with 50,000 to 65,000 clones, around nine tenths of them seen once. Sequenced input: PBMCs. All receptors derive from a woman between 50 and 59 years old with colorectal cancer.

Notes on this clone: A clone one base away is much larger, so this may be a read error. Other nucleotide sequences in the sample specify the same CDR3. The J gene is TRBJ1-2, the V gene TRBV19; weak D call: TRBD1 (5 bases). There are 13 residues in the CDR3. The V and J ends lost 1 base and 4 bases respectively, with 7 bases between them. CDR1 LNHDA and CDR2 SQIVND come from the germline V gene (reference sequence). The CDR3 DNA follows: TGTGCCAGTAGTATAGGCACAGGCTATGGCTACACCTTC. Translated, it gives CASSIGTGYGYTF.

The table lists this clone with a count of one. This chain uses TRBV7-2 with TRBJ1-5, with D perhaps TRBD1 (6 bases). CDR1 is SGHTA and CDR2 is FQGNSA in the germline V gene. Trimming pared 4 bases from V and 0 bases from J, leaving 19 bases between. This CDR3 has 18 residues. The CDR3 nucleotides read TGTGCCAGCAGCTCCACCCCCTCGACAGGCCCTAGCAATCAGCCCCAGCATTTT. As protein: CASSSTPSTGPSNQPQHF. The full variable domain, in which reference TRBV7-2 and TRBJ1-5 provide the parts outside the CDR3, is GAGVSQSPSNKVTEKGKDVELRCDPISGHTALYWYRQSLGQGLEFLIYFQGNSAPDKSGLPSDRFSAERTGGSVSTLTIQRTQQEDSAVYLCASSSTPSTGPSNQPQHFGDGTRLSIL.

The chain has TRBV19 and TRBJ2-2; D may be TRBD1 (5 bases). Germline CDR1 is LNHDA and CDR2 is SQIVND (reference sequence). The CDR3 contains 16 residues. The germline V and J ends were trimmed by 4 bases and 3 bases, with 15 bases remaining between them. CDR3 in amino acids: CASSTLQGRDTGELFF. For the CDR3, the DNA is TGTGCCAGTAGTACTCTCCAGGGCAGGGACACCGGGGAGCTGTTTTTT.

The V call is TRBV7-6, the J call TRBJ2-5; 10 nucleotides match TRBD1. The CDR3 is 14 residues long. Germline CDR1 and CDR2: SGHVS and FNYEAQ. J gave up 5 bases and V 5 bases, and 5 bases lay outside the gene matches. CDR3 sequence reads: CASSPTGGRETQYF. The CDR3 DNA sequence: TGTGCCAGCAGCCCGACAGGGGGCAGGGAGACCCAGTACTTC.

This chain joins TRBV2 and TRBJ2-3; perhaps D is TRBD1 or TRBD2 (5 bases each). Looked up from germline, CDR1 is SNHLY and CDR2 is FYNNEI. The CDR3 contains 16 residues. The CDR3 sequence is CARNSGTGRSTDTQYF. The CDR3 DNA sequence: TGTGCAAGGAACTCAGGGACCGGTCGTAGCACAGATACGCAGTATTTT. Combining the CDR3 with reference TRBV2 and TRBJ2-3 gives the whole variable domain EPEVTQTPSHQVTQMGQEVILRCVPISNHLYFYWYRQILGQKVEFLVSFYNNEISEKSEIFDDQFSVERPDGSNFTLKIRSTKLEDSAMYFCARNSGTGRSTDTQYFGPGTRLTVL.

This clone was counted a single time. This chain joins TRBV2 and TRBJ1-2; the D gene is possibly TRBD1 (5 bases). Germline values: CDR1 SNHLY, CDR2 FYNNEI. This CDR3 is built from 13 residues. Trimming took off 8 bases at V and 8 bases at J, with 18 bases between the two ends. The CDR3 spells CASEVAGTQGYTF. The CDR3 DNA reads TGTGCCAGCGAGGTTGCCGGGACTCAAGGCTACACCTTC.

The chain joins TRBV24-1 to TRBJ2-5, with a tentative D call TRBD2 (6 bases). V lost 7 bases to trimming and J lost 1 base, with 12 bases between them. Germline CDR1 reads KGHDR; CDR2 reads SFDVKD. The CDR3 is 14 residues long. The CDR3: CATSRPGAQETQYF. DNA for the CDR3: TGTGCCACCAGCAGGCCGGGAGCCCAAGAGACCCAGTACTTC.

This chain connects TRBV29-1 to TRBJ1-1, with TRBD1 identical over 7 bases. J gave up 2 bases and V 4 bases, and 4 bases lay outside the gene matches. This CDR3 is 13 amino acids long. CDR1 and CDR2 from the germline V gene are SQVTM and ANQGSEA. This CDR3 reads CSVGGTVNTEAFF. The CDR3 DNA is TGCAGCGTTGGTGGGACAGTCAACACTGAAGCTTTCTTT. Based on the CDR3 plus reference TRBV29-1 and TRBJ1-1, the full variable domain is SAVISQKPSRDICQRGTSLTIQCQVDSQVTMMFWYRQQPGQSLTLIATANQGSEATYESGFVIDKFPISRPNLTFSTLTVSNMSPEDSSIYLCSVGGTVNTEAFFGQGTRLTVV.

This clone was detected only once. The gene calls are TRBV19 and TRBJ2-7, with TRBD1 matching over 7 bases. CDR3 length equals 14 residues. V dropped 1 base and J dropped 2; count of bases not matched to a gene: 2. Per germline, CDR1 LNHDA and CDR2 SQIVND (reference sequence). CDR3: CASSIAQGAYEQYF. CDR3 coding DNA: TGTGCCAGTAGTATAGCGCAGGGGGCCTACGAGCAGTACTTC.

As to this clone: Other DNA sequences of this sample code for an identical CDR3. CDR3 DNA sequence: TGTGCCAGCAGCGTAGAGGGGAATACTGAAGCTTTCTTT. This gives the protein CASSVEGNTEAFF. The rearrangement links TRBV9 to TRBJ1-1; D is perhaps TRBD1 (5 bases). CDR1 SGDLS and CDR2 YYNGEE come from the germline V gene. The CDR3 loop spans 13 amino acids. The V end was cut by 0 bases, the J end by 5 bases, with 8 bases between.

CDR3 nucleotides: TGCGCCAGCAGCTTGACAGGCAGGGGGCCACCTGAAGCTTTCTTT. This gives the protein CASSLTGRGPPEAFF. The genes are TRBV5-1 and TRBJ1-1; 8 bases fit TRBD1. V gave up 1 base and J gave up 6 bases; unmatched junction bases: 8. Germline loops: CDR1 SGHRS, CDR2 YFSETQ. The CDR3 extends over 15 amino acids.

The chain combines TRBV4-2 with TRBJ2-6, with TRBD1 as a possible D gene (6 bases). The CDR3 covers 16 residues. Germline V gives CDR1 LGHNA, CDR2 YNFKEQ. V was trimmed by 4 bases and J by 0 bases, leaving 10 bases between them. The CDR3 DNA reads TGTGCCAGCAGCCGGGCACAGGGCTCTGGGGCCAACGTCCTGACTTTC. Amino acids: CASSRAQGSGANVLTF.

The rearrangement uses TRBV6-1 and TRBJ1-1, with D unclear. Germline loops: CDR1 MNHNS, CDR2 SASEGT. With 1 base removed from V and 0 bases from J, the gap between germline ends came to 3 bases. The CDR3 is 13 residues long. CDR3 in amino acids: CASSEVVNTEAFF. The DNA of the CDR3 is TGTGCCAGCAGTGAAGTTGTGAACACTGAAGCTTTCTTT.

The CDR3: CASSGPSGEDTQYF. The CDR3 bases are TGTGCCAGCAGCGGACCTAGTGGGGAAGATACGCAGTATTTT. J is TRBJ2-3 and V is TRBV9; D gene ambiguous. The CDR3 runs 14 residues. CDR1 and CDR2 (germline): SGDLS, YYNGEE. V dropped 3 bases and J dropped 5 bases, with 13 bases sitting between them.

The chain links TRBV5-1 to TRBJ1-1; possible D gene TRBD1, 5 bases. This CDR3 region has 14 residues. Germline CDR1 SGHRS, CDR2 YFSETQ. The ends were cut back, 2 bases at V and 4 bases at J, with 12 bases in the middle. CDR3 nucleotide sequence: TGCGCCAGCAGCTTTCAGGGAGACGGCACTGAAGCTTTCTTT. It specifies CASSFQGDGTEAFF.

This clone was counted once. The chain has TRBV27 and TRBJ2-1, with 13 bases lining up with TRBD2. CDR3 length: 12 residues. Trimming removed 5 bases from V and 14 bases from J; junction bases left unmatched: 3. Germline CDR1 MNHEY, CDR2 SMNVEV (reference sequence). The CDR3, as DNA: TGTGCCAGCAGTACTAGCGGGGGGGAAGAGTTCTTC. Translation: CASSTSGGEEFF.

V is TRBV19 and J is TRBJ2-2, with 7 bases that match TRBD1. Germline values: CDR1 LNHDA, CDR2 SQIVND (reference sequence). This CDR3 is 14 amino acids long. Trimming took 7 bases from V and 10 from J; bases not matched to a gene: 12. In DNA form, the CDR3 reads TGTGCCAGTAACCCTAGAAGGGGGCGCGTGGAGCTGTTTTTT. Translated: CASNPRRGRVELFF.

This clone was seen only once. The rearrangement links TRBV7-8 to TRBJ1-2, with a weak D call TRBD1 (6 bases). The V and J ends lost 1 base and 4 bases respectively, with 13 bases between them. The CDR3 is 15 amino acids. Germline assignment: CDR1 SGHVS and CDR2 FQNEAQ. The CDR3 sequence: CASSLGQGLSYGYTF. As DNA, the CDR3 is TGTGCCAGCAGCTTAGGGCAGGGGCTATCCTATGGCTACACCTTC.

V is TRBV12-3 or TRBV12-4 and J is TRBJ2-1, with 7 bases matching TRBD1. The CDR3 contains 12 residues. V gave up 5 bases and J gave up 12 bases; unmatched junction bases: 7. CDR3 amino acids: CASSPHRGWQFF. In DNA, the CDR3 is TGTGCCAGCAGTCCACACAGGGGTTGGCAGTTCTTC.

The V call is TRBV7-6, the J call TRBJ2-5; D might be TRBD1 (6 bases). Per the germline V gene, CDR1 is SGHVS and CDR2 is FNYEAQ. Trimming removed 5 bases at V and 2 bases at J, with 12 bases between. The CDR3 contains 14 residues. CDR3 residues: CASSHRQVQETQYF. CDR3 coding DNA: TGTGCCAGCAGCCACAGACAGGTGCAAGAGACCCAGTACTTC.

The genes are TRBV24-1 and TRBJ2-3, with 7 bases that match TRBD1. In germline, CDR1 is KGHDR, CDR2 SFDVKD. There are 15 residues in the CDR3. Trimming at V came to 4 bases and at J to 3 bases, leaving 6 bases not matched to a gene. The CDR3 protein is CATSDPRQGTDTQYF. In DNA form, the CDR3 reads TGTGCCACCAGTGACCCGAGACAGGGAACAGATACGCAGTATTTT.

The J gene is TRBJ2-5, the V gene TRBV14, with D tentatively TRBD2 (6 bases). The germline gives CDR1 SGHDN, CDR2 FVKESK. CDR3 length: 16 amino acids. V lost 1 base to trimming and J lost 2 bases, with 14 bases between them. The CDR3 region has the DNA TGTGCCAGCAGCCAAGTCGGGGGAAAGATTCAAGAGACCCAGTACTTC. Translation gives CASSQVGGKIQETQYF. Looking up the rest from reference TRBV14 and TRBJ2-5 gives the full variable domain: EAGVTQFPSHSVIEKGQTVTLRCDPISGHDNLYWYRRVMGKEIKFLLHFVKESKQDESGMPNNRFLAERTGGTYSTLKVQPAELEDSGVYFCASSQVGGKIQETQYFGPGTRLLVL.

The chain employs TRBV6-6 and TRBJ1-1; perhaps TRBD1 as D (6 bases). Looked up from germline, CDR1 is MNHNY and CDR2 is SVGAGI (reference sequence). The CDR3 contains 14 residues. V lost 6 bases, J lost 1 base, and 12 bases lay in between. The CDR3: CASRTGQTNTEAFF. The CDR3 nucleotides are TGTGCCAGCAGGACGGGACAAACGAACACTGAAGCTTTCTTT.

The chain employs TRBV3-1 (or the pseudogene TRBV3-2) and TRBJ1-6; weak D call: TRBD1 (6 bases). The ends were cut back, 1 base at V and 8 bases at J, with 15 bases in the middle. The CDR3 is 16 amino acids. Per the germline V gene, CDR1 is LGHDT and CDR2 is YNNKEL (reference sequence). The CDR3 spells CASSQGTGMFDSPLHF. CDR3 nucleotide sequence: TGTGCCAGCAGCCAAGGTACAGGGATGTTTGATTCACCCCTCCACTTT.

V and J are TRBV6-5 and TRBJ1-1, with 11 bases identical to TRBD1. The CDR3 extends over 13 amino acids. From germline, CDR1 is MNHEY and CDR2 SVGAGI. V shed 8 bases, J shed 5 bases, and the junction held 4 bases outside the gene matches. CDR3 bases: TGTGCCAGCTCGGACAGGGGGCGTACTGAAGCTTTCTTT. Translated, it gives CASSDRGRTEAFF.

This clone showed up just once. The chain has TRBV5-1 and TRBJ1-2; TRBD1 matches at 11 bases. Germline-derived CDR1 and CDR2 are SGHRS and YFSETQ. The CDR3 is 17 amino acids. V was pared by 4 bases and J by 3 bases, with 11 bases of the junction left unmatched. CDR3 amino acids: CASSRILRTGGDYGYTF. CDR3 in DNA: TGCGCCAGCAGCCGAATCCTCAGGACAGGGGGCGACTATGGCTACACCTTC.

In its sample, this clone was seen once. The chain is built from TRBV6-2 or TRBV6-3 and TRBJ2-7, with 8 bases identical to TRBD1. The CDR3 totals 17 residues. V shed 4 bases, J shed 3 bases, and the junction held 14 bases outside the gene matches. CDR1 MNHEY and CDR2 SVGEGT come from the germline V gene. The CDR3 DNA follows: TGTGCCAGCAGTTCAGCCGAACTAGGACAGGGTATCTACGAGCAGTACTTC. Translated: CASSSAELGQGIYEQYF.

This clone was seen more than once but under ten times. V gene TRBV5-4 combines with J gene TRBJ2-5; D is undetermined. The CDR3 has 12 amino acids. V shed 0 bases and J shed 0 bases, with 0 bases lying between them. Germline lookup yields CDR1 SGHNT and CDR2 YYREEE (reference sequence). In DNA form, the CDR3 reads TGTGCCAGCAGCTTGGACCAAGAGACCCAGTACTTC. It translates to CASSLDQETQYF. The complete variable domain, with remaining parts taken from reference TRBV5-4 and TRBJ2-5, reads ETGVTQSPTHLIKTRGQQVTLRCSSQSGHNTVSWYQQALGQGPQFIFQYYREEENGRGNFPPRFSGLQFPNYSSELNVNALELDDSALYLCASSLDQETQYFGPGTRLLVL.